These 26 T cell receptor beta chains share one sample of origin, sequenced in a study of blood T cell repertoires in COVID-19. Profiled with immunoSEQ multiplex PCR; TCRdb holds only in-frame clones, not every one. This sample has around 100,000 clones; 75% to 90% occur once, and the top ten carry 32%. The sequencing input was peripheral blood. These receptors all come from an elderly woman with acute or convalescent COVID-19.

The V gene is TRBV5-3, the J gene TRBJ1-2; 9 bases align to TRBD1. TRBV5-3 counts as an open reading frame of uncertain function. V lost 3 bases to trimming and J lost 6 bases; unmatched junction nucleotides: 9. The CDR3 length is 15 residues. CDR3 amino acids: CARSWKSGTGNGYTF. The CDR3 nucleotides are TGTGCCAGAAGCTGGAAGTCCGGGACAGGGAATGGCTACACCTTC.

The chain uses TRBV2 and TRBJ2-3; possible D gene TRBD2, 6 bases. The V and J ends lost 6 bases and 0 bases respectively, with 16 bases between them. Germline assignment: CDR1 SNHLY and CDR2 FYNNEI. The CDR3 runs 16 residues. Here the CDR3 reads CASSGVGGRSTDTQYF. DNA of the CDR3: TGTGCCAGCAGCGGGGTTGGAGGGCGCAGCACAGATACGCAGTATTTT.

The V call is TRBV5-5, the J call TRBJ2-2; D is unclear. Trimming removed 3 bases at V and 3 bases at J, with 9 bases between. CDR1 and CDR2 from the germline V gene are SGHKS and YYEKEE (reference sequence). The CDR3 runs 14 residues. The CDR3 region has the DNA TGTGCCAGCAGCTACGGCGACTACACCGGGGAGCTGTTTTTT. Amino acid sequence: CASSYGDYTGELFF.

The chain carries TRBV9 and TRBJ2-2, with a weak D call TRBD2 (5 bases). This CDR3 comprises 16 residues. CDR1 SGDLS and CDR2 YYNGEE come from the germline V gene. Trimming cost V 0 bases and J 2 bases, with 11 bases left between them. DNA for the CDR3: TGTGCCAGCAGCGTAGCTCCCGGGGAAAACACCGGGGAGCTGTTTTTT. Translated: CASSVAPGENTGELFF.

For the CDR3, the DNA is TGTGCCAGCAGCTTGGTACAGGGGGCATTCAATGAGCAGTTCTTC. Encoded protein: CASSLVQGAFNEQFF. The chain uses TRBV11-3 and TRBJ2-1; TRBD1 matches at 9 bases. The V segment lost 3 bases and the J segment 6 bases; nucleotides outside the gene matches: 6. The CDR3 runs 15 residues. CDR1 SGHNT and CDR2 YENEEA come from the germline V gene.

CDR3 sequence reads: CASSPPLYRTNYGYTF. The CDR3 bases are TGTGCCAGCAGTCCACCCTTATACAGGACTAACTATGGCTACACCTTC. The chain employs TRBV7-6 and TRBJ1-2; a weak D match, TRBD1 (5 bases). CDR3 size: 16 residues. The V gene's germline CDR1 is SGHVS and CDR2 FNYEAQ. Trimming took off 6 bases at V and 0 bases at J, with 17 bases between the two ends.

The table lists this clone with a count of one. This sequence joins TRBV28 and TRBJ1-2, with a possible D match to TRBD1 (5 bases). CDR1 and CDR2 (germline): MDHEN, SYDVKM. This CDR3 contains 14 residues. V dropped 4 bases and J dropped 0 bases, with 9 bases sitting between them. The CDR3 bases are TGTGCCAGCAGTTCCGGGACTTCTAACTATGGCTACACCTTC. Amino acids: CASSSGTSNYGYTF.

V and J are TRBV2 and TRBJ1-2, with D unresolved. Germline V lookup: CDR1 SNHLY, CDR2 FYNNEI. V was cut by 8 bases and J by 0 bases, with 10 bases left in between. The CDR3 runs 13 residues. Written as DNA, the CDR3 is TGTGCCAGCGTCCCGGGGACTAACTATGGCTACACCTTC. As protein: CASVPGTNYGYTF.

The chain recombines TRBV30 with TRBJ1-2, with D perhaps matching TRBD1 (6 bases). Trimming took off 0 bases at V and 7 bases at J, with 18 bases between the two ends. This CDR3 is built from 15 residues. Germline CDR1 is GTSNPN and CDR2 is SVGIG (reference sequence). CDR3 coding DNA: TGTGCCTGGAGTGTATCGGGCTGGGGGCGAGGTGGCTACACCTTC. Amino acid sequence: CAWSVSGWGRGGYTF.

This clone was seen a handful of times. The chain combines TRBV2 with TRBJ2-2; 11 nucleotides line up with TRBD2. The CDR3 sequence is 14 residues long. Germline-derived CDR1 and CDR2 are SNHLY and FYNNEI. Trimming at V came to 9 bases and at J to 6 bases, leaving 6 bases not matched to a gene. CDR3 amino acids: CASAGLAAAGELFF. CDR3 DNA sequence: TGTGCCAGTGCGGGACTAGCGGCGGCCGGGGAGCTGTTTTTT. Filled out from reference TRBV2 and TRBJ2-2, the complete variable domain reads EPEVTQTPSHQVTQMGQEVILRCVPISNHLYFYWYRQILGQKVEFLVSFYNNEISEKSEIFDDQFSVERPDGSNFTLKIRSTKLEDSAMYFCASAGLAAAGELFFGEGSRLTVL.

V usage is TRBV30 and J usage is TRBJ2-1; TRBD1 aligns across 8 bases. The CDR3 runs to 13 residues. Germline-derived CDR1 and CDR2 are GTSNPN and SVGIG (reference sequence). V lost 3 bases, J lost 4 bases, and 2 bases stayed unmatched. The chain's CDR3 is CAWSRGHYNEQFF. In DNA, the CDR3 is TGTGCCTGGAGCAGGGGGCATTACAATGAGCAGTTCTTC.

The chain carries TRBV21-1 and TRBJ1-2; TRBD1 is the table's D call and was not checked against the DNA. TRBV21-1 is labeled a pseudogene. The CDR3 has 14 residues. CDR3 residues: CASSNEGARNGYTF. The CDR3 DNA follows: TGTGCCAGCAGCAATGAGGGGGCGAGGAATGGCTACACCTTC.

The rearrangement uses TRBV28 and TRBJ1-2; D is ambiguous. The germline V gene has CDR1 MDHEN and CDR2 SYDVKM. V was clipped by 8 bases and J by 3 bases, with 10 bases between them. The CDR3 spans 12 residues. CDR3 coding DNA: TGTGCCAGCGGATCAGGTCACTATGGCTACACCTTC. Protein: CASGSGHYGYTF.

The CDR3 coding sequence is TGTGCCAGCAGCATCGGACAGGGCTATGGCTACACCTTC. Its translation: CASSIGQGYGYTF. The J gene is TRBJ1-2, the V gene TRBV5-6, with 8 bases matching TRBD1. Germline lookup yields CDR1 SGHDT and CDR2 YYEEEE. The CDR3 totals 13 residues. V shed 4 bases, J shed 4 bases, and the junction held 3 bases outside the gene matches.

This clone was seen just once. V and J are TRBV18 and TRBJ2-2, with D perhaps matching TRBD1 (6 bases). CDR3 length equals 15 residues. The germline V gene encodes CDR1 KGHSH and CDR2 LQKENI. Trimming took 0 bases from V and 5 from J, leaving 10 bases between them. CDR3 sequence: CASSPPRGVTGELFF. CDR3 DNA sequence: TGTGCCAGCTCACCACCCAGGGGCGTAACCGGGGAGCTGTTTTTT.

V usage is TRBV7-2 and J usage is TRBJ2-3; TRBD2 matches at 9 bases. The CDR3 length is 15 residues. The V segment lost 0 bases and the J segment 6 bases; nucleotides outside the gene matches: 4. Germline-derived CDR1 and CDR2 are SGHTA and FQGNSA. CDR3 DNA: TGTGCCAGCAGCTTAGCGGGACTAGCCGGCGATACGCAGTATTTT. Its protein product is CASSLAGLAGDTQYF.

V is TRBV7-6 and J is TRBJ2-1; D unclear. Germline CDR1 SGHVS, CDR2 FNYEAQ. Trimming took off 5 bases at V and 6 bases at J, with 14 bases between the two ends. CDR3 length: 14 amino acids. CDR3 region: CASSHSFGFNEQFF. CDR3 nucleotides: TGTGCCAGCAGCCACAGTTTCGGTTTCAATGAGCAGTTCTTC. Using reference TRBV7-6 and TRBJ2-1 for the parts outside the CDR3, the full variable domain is GAGVSQSPRYKVTKRGQDVALRCDPISGHVSLYWYRQALGQGPEFLTYFNYEAQQDKSGLPNDRFSAERPEGSISTLTIQRTEQRDSAMYRCASSHSFGFNEQFFGPGTRLTVL.

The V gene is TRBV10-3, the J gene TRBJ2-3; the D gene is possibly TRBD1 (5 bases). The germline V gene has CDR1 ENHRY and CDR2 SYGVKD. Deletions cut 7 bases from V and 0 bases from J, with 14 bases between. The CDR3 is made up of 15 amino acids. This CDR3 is CAIKGYSGSTDTQYF. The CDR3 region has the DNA TGTGCCATCAAGGGGTATTCTGGGAGCACAGATACGCAGTATTTT.

In nucleotides, the CDR3 is TGTGCCAGCAGCCAAGACATCTCCTATAATTCACCCCTCCACTTT. Translation: CASSQDISYNSPLHF. The V and J genes are TRBV3-1 (or the pseudogene TRBV3-2) and TRBJ1-6; D gene ambiguous. The CDR3 extends over 15 amino acids. V was trimmed by 0 bases and J by 0 bases, leaving 3 bases between them. CDR1 is LGHDT and CDR2 is YNNKEL in the germline V gene (reference sequence).

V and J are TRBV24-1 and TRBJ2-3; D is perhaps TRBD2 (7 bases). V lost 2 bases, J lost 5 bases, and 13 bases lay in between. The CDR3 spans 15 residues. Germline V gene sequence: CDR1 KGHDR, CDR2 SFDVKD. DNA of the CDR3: TGTGCCACCAGTGATTCTGGGAGGGGGAGAGATACGCAGTATTTT. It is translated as CATSDSGRGRDTQYF.

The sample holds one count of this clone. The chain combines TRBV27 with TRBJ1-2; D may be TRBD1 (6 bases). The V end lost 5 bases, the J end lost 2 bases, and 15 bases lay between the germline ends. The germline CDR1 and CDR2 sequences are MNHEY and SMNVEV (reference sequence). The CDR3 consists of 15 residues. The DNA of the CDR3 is TGTGCCAGCAGTCTCTCCGGGACAACGAACTATGGCTACACCTTC. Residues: CASSLSGTTNYGYTF.

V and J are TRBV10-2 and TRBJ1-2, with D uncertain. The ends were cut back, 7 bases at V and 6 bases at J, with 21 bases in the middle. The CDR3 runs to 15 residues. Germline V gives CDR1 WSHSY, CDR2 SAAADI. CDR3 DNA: TGCGCCAGCACTTTTCCCATCAAAAATTCGGATGGCTACACCTTC. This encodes CASTFPIKNSDGYTF.

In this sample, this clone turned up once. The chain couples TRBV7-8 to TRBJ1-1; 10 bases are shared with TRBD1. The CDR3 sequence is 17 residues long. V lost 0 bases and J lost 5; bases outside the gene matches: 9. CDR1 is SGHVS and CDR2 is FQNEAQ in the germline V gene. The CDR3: CASSLAVGDRGLTEAFF. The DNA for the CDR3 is TGTGCCAGCAGCTTAGCGGTTGGAGACAGGGGGCTTACTGAAGCTTTCTTT.

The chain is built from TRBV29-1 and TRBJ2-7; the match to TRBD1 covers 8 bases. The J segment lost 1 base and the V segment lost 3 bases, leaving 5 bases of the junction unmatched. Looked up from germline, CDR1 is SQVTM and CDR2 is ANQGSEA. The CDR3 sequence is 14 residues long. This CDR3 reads CSVDETGGSYEQYF. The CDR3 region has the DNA TGCAGCGTTGATGAAACAGGGGGGTCCTACGAGCAGTACTTC.

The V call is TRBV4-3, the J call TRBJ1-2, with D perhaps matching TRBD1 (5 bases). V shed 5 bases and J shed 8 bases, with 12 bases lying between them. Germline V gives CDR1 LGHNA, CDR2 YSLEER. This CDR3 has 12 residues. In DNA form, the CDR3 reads TGCGCCAGCAGCGCCCCGGGGGAAGGCTACACCTTC. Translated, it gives CASSAPGEGYTF.

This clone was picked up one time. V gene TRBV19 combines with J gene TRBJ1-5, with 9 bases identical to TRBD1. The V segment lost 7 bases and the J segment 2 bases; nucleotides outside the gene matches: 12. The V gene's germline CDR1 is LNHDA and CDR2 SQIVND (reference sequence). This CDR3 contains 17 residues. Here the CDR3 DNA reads TGTGCCAGTAAGGACAGGGGAGGAGTATTCGGCAATCAGCCCCAGCATTTT. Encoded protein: CASKDRGGVFGNQPQHF.